These 9 T cell receptor beta chains were all obtained from the same sample, sequenced in a study of CD4 T cells in relation to SARS-CoV-2 and coronaviruses. The protocol was immunoSEQ multiplex PCR, while the TCRdb copy is restricted to in-frame clones and leaves out a portion. The sample includes approximately 25,000 clones, more than 60% of them seen just once. The antigens for these receptors are not known. The unexposed donors gave CD4+ T cells in about 2011-2018, prior to COVID-19. After about 10 days of culture, CD4+ T cells were isolated. Material for sequencing was CD4+ T cells from PBMCs, cultured in vitro. All receptors derive from a human donor in good health.

The V gene is TRBV5-1, the J gene TRBJ2-7, with 10 bases lining up with TRBD2. J gave up 5 bases and V 4 bases, and 6 bases lay outside the gene matches. CDR3 length: 14 residues. CDR1 is SGHRS, CDR2 YFSETQ, per germline. This CDR3 is CASSGSGRANEQYF. CDR3 coding DNA: TGCGCCAGCAGCGGAAGCGGGAGGGCCAACGAGCAGTACTTC.

The chain carries TRBV9 and TRBJ1-2; weak D call: TRBD1 (5 bases). CDR3 length equals 12 residues. Germline CDR1 and CDR2: SGDLS and YYNGEE. V was pared by 6 bases and J by 8 bases, with 14 bases between. CDR3 sequence: CASNKGPGGYTF. The CDR3 DNA reads TGTGCCAGCAACAAGGGGCCTGGGGGCTACACCTTC.

The rearrangement uses TRBV4-2 and TRBJ1-2, with D tentatively TRBD1 (5 bases). CDR1 is LGHNA and CDR2 is YNFKEQ in the germline V gene. This CDR3 has 18 amino acids. Trimming left V 1 base short and J 4 bases short, with 22 bases between. Written as DNA, the CDR3 is TGTGCCAGCAGCCAAGGGGACTGGCCGGATTCGGGCGGCTATGGCTACACCTTC. Protein sequence: CASSQGDWPDSGGYGYTF.

This chain links TRBV6-6 with TRBJ1-4; D gene ambiguous. This CDR3 is 17 amino acids long. V was pared by 5 bases and J by 2 bases, with 18 bases between. Germline V gene lookup returns CDR1 MNHNY and CDR2 SVGAGI (reference sequence). The chain's CDR3 is CASSPRGRRGTNEKLFF. CDR3 DNA sequence: TGTGCCAGCAGTCCCCGGGGAAGGCGAGGGACTAATGAAAAACTGTTTTTT.

This chain joins TRBV19 and TRBJ1-5, with a weak D call TRBD1 (5 bases). The V gene's germline CDR1 is LNHDA and CDR2 SQIVND (reference sequence). The CDR3 has 15 residues. The V and J ends lost 4 bases and 3 bases respectively, with 13 bases between them. The CDR3: CASSTRSGPNQPQHF. CDR3 DNA sequence: TGTGCCAGTAGTACCAGATCAGGGCCCAATCAGCCCCAGCATTTT.

In regard to this clone: The junction departs from the called germline gene at one end, perhaps through a read error. V gene TRBV11-2 combines with J gene TRBJ2-3; D perhaps matches TRBD2 (5 bases). Germline CDR1 is SGHAT and CDR2 is FQNNGV. The CDR3 runs 15 residues. CDR3 nucleotides: TGTGCCAGCAGATTAGACCTAGCAGGCACAGATACGCAGTATTTT. Translating it yields CASRLDLAGTDTQYF.

The V call is TRBV2, the J call TRBJ1-3, with D perhaps TRBD1 (5 bases). Germline V lookup: CDR1 SNHLY, CDR2 FYNNEI. The CDR3 is made up of 15 amino acids. V lost 7 bases and J lost 4, with 17 bases in between. The CDR3 loop reads CASTAGGGYGNTIYF. The CDR3 DNA reads TGTGCCAGCACAGCAGGCGGGGGGTACGGAAACACCATATATTTT.

The V and J genes are TRBV3-1 (or the pseudogene TRBV3-2) and TRBJ1-1; D unresolved. The germline V and J ends were trimmed by 4 bases and 1 base, with 10 bases remaining between them. The germline CDR1 and CDR2 sequences are LGHDT and YNNKEL (reference sequence). CDR3 size: 14 residues. The DNA for the CDR3 is TGTGCCAGCAGCCGCACCGAGGGGAACACTGAAGCTTTCTTT. Protein: CASSRTEGNTEAFF.

Note on this clone: This same CDR3 is encoded by further DNA sequences in the sample. The CDR3 loop reads CASSLGYEQYF. The CDR3 bases are TGTGCCAGCAGTTTAGGCTACGAGCAGTACTTC. The chain employs TRBV12-3 or TRBV12-4 and TRBJ2-7, with D unclear. V shed 1 base and J shed 3 bases, with 1 base lying between them. The CDR3 length is 11 residues.